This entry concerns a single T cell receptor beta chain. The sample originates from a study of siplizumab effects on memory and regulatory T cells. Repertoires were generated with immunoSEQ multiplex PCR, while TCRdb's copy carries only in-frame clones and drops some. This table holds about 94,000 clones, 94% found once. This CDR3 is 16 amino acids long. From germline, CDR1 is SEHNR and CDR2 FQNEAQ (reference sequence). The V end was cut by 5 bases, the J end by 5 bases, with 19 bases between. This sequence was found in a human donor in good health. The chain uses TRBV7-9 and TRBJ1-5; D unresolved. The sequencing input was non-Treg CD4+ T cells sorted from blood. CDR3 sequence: CASSRSSQLVDQPQHF. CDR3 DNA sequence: TGTGCCAGCAGCCGATCTTCCCAGTTGGTTGATCAGCCCCAGCATTTT.